This is a list of T cell receptor beta chains from one sample in a study of shared clonotypes between healthy human individuals. Clones were read by immunoSEQ multiplex PCR, and TCRdb kept only the in-frame ones, dropping some. Here the sample spans about 2.3 million clones, approximately 93% being singletons. The material sequenced was naive CD4+ T cells from PBMCs. These TCRs come from a man between 18 and 35 years old in good health. Some clones in this sample may be carry-over from other donors' samples. Each CDR3 is given with its conserved first and last residue. D genes are given only for firm matches. For some rows the clone size is stated as once, few or many, or as a class when expanded; others skip it.

J,V,size,D,CDR3,DNA
TRBJ1-1,TRBV6-5,-,-,CASSRAGVNTEAFF,TGTGCCAGCAGTCGGGCAGGGGTGAACACTGAAGCTTTCTTT
TRBJ2-7,TRBV15,-,-,CATQTSYEQYF,TGTGCCACCCAGACATCTTACGAGCAGTACTTC
TRBJ1-5,TRBV19,-,-,CASSISAGEKPQHF,TGTGCCAGTAGTATCTCGGCAGGGGAAAAGCCCCAGCATTTT
TRBJ2-2,TRBV10-3,-,-,CAISADAGELFF,TGTGCCATCAGTGCGGACGCCGGGGAGCTGTTTTTT
TRBJ2-2,TRBV6-1,-,-,CASRGGRANTGELFF,TGTGCCAGCAGGGGGGGCAGGGCGAACACCGGGGAGCTGTTTTTT
TRBJ1-1,TRBV5-1,-,-,CASSLGGTANTEAFF,TGCGCCAGCAGCTTGGGGGGGACTGCGAACACTGAAGCTTTCTTT
TRBJ1-2,TRBV28,-,TRBD1,CASSLGRRGRVATF,TGTGCCAGCAGTTTAGGACGGAGGGGGCGCGTGGCTACCTTC
TRBJ2-3,TRBV19,-,TRBD2,CATTGTSGTNTQYF,TGTGCCACTACGGGGACTAGCGGGACAAATACGCAGTATTTT
TRBJ2-3,TRBV11-3,-,-,CASSLDGPGDTQYF,TGTGCCAGCAGCTTAGATGGTCCGGGGGATACGCAGTATTTT
TRBJ2-5,TRBV10-3,-,-,CAISGSEETQYF,TGTGCCATCAGCGGATCAGAAGAGACCCAGTACTTC
TRBJ2-1,TRBV7-8,-,TRBD2,CASSLGTSGTDNEQFF,TGTGCCAGCAGCCTTGGGACTAGCGGGACAGACAATGAGCAGTTCTTC
TRBJ2-2,TRBV6-1,-,TRBD2,CASSVLAGSPSRELFF,TGTGCCAGCAGTGTACTAGCGGGAAGCCCCTCCCGGGAGCTGTTTTTT
TRBJ2-3,TRBV7-9,once,-,CASSSRDKSTDTQYF,TGTGCCAGCAGCTCCCGGGACAAGAGCACAGATACGCAGTATTTT
TRBJ2-7,TRBV7-2,-,TRBD2,CASSPGLAGEQYF,TGTGCCAGCAGCCCCGGACTAGCGGGCGAGCAGTACTTC
TRBJ1-1,TRBV20-1,-,-,CSARRGRGAFF,TGCAGTGCTAGACGGGGGCGAGGGGCTTTCTTT
TRBJ1-5,TRBV27,-,-,CASSSLPAQPQHF,TGTGCCAGCAGTTCCCTGCCCGCGCAGCCCCAGCATTTT
TRBJ2-3,TRBV4-3,-,TRBD2,CASSRTSGNTDTQYF,TGCGCCAGCAGCCGGACTAGCGGTAACACAGATACGCAGTATTTT
TRBJ2-7,TRBV27,-,TRBD1,CASSLYGTDTYEQYF,TGTGCCAGCAGTTTATATGGGACAGATACCTACGAGCAGTACTTC
TRBJ2-2,TRBV11-3,-,-,CASSLAVAGGPLTGELFF,TGTGCCAGCAGCTTAGCCGTAGCTGGGGGGCCCCTGACCGGGGAGCTGTTTTTT
TRBJ2-1,TRBV6-1,-,-,CASRHFDGGQFF,TGTGCCAGCCGACACTTCGACGGAGGCCAGTTCTTC
TRBJ1-1,TRBV19,-,-,CASRYSQGSTEAFF,TGTGCCAGTAGATACTCACAAGGGAGCACTGAAGCTTTCTTT
TRBJ2-7,TRBV10-2,-,-,CASSQRRGEVYEQYF,TGCGCCAGCAGTCAGAGGCGCGGAGAAGTATACGAGCAGTACTTC
TRBJ2-7,TRBV14,-,-,CASSQDTVKQYF,TGTGCCAGCAGCCAAGACACCGTGAAGCAGTACTTC
TRBJ2-5,TRBV28,-,TRBD1,CASSPRTGQETQYF,TGTGCCAGCAGTCCGAGGACAGGGCAAGAGACCCAGTACTTC
TRBJ2-3,TRBV27,-,TRBD1,CASSLKGTGGWTDTQYF,TGTGCCAGCAGTTTAAAGGGAACAGGGGGGTGGACAGATACGCAGTATTTT
TRBJ2-3,TRBV6-1,-,TRBD2,CASSDKRGYTDTQYF,TGTGCCAGCAGTGATAAGCGGGGCTACACAGATACGCAGTATTTT
TRBJ1-2,TRBV28,-,-,CASSRINYGYTF,TGTGCCAGCAGTCGCATAAACTATGGCTACACCTTC
TRBJ2-3,TRBV4-3,-,TRBD2,CASSQASGRAYTQYF,TGCGCCAGCAGCCAAGCTAGCGGGAGGGCCTATACGCAGTATTTT
TRBJ2-3,TRBV5-6,-,TRBD2,CASRRGRQGDTQYF,TGTGCCAGCAGACGCGGGAGGCAGGGGGATACGCAGTATTTT
TRBJ1-2,TRBV30,-,-,CAWSNAGLSAYGYTF,TGTGCCTGGAGTAACGCAGGGTTGTCCGCCTATGGCTACACCTTC
TRBJ1-2,TRBV27,-,TRBD1,CASSPRRQGGYGYTF,TGTGCCAGCAGTCCAAGACGACAGGGGGGGTATGGCTACACCTTC
TRBJ2-7,TRBV19,-,-,CASSRRGGGYEQYF,TGTGCCAGTAGTAGACGAGGGGGAGGCTACGAGCAGTACTTC
TRBJ1-2,TRBV5-4,-,-,CASSLSGNYGYTF,TGTGCCAGCAGCTTGTCAGGAAACTATGGCTACACCTTC
TRBJ2-1,TRBV6-6,-,-,CASRWTELSYNEQFF,TGTGCCAGCAGATGGACAGAGCTTTCCTACAATGAGCAGTTCTTC
TRBJ2-1,TRBV7-3,-,TRBD2,CASSTAGDSYNEQFF,TGTGCCAGCAGCACAGCGGGAGATTCCTACAATGAGCAGTTCTTC
TRBJ2-2,TRBV4-1,-,-,CASSQEGLGFDTGELFF,TGCGCCAGCAGCCAAGAAGGTTTGGGATTCGACACCGGGGAGCTGTTTTTT
TRBJ2-2,TRBV28,-,TRBD2,CASSLSVAGGARELFF,TGTGCCAGCAGTTTATCCGTAGCGGGAGGGGCCAGGGAGCTGTTTTTT
TRBJ1-3,TRBV11-2,-,-,CASSLDRAGTTIYF,TGTGCCAGCAGCTTAGATCGGGCCGGCACCACCATATATTTT
TRBJ2-7,TRBV7-2,-,TRBD2,CASSLARGGRANEQYF,TGTGCCAGCAGCTTAGCCCGGGGCGGGAGGGCCAACGAGCAGTACTTC
TRBJ2-3,TRBV27,-,-,CASSLGLRGPDTQYF,TGTGCCAGCAGCCTGGGACTTCGAGGGCCAGATACGCAGTATTTT
TRBJ1-2,TRBV7-8,once,-,CASTGGANYGYTF,TGTGCCAGCACCGGAGGAGCGAACTATGGCTACACCTTC
TRBJ1-2,TRBV19,-,-,CATTRGGAENGYTF,TGTGCCACCACAAGAGGAGGGGCAGAAAATGGCTACACCTTC
TRBJ2-1,TRBV4-2,-,-,CASSRNEAGNEQFF,TGTGCCAGCAGCCGAAACGAGGCTGGGAATGAGCAGTTCTTC
TRBJ1-4,TRBV18,-,TRBD1,CASSPVQGGEKLFF,TGTGCCAGCTCACCAGTACAGGGGGGTGAAAAACTGTTTTTT
TRBJ2-1,TRBV29-1,-,-,CSAPAPATGVTQEQFF,TGCAGCGCCCCCGCCCCGGCAACGGGAGTGACCCAGGAGCAGTTCTTC
TRBJ2-7,TRBV14,-,-,CASSQDVGEQYF,TGTGCCAGCAGCCAAGACGTGGGGGAGCAGTACTTC
TRBJ1-2,TRBV6-1,-,TRBD1,CASRETGLYYGYTF,TGTGCCAGCAGGGAGACAGGGCTTTACTATGGCTACACCTTC